A single T cell receptor beta chain is shown here with its context. Here immunoSEQ multiplex PCR was the method, and the copy in TCRdb shows in-frame clones only, minus some. Of approximately 75,000 clones listed, around 89% are singletons. Per the germline V gene, CDR1 is LNHDA and CDR2 is SQIVND (reference sequence). V was pared by 7 bases and J by 0 bases, with 10 bases of the junction left unmatched. The CDR3 is made up of 18 amino acids. This record comes from a study of blood T cell repertoires in COVID-19. The TCR comes from a man in his sixties with acute or convalescent COVID-19. Sequenced: peripheral blood. J is TRBJ2-6 and V is TRBV19, with 9 bases matching TRBD1. The CDR3 nucleotides are TGTGCCAGTATAGGGGACAGGGCCTCCTTCTCTGGGGCCAACGTCCTGACTTTC. Its protein product is CASIGDRASFSGANVLTF.